What follows is one TCR beta chain and its context. Its antigen is unknown. V was trimmed by 5 bases and J by 2 bases, leaving 8 bases between them. CDR3 length: 13 residues. In TCRdb, the 5' RACE reads were re-called with MiXCR into one record per CDR3 protein. This sample yields fewer than 450,000 distinct CDR3 sequences, of which roughly 26% are seen a single time; 8.5% to 9% belongs to the top ten. This record comes from a study of T-cell memory formation after mild COVID-19. Study-wide findings and caveats: There was a balanced CD4/CD8 profile in clones contracting day 15 to 85, and later expanders leaned CD4+.

The J gene is TRBJ2-3, the V gene TRBV23-1; D uncertain. TRBV23-1 falls under the ORF class, with uncertain function. The receptor's source is an adult woman who had mild COVID-19 (a few samples of this study predate the infection). Cell type and time point are not known. The sample comprised PBMCs or a T cell subset sorted from them (not recorded which). The CDR3 region has the DNA TGCGCCAGCAGTTTTAGAGCCACAGATACGCAGTATTTT. It specifies CASSFRATDTQYF.